The T cell receptor (beta chain) under discussion was sequenced for a study of blood T cell repertoires in COVID-19. The wider study: The United States, Italy and Spain supplied acute and convalescent COVID-19 samples. PBMCs, B-cell-depleted T cells, or T cells provided the cDNA or gDNA that made up the material.

The germline CDR1 and CDR2 sequences are SGHTA and FQGNSA. The CDR3 is 18 residues long. Trimming left V 0 bases short and J 0 bases short, with 15 bases between. Original handling: Amplified reference gene primers provided the basis for estimating nucleated cell counts. Using immunoSEQ multiplex PCR, the repertoire was profiled, and TCRdb retains in-frame clones only, with some absent. V, J and clone size derive from that table, while D and trimming were established from the DNA sequence. The table lists just under 350,000 clones, around 83% of them singletons, with around 3% in the top ten. The chain employs TRBV7-2 and TRBJ1-3, with D unclear. The specimen sequenced was peripheral blood. The origin of this receptor is a man aged 30-40 years with active or convalescent COVID-19. The CDR3 nucleotides are TGTGCCAGCAGCTTAGCGGAACCCTATGACTTCTCTGGAAACACCATATATTTT. Its translation: CASSLAEPYDFSGNTIYF. Full variable domain (outside the CDR3, taken from reference TRBV7-2 and TRBJ1-3): GAGVSQSPSNKVTEKGKDVELRCDPISGHTALYWYRQSLGQGLEFLIYFQGNSAPDKSGLPSDRFSAERTGGSVSTLTIQRTQQEDSAVYLCASSLAEPYDFSGNTIYFGEGSWLTVV.